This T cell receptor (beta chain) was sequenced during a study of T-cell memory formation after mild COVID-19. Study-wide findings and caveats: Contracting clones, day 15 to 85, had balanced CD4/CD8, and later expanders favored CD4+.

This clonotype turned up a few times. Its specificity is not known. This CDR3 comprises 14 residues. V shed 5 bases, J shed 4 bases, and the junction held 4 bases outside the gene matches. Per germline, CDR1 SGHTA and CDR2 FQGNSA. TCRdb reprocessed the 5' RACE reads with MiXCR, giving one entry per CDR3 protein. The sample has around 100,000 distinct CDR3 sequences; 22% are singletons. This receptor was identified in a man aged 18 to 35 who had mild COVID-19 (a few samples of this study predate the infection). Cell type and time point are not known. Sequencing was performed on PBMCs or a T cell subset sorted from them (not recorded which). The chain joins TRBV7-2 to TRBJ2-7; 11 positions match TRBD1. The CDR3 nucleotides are TGTGCCAGCAGCGGACAGGGGGCCGATTACGAGCAGTACTTC. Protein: CASSGQGADYEQYF.